This TCR beta chain comes out of a study of cytomegalovirus exposure and HLA in healthy donors. At least ten counts were recorded for this clone. Its antigen is undetermined. Study conclusions and caveats: Cytomegalovirus association was listed for roughly 160 TCR beta chains. The classifier was said to identify cytomegalovirus status with high specificity and sensitivity.

Using immunoSEQ multiplex PCR, the repertoire was profiled, and TCRdb retains in-frame clones only, with some absent. Of about 120,000 clones listed, more than 75% are singletons. The V gene's germline CDR1 is MGHRA and CDR2 YSYEKL. The CDR3 contains 12 residues. Trimming at V came to 6 bases and at J to 12 bases, leaving 9 bases not matched to a gene. J is TRBJ1-1 and V is TRBV4-1; 8 nucleotides agree with TRBD1. The sample was PBMCs. This clonotype was sampled from a woman aged 25-40 years in good health and CMV-seronegative. CDR3 region: CASRAATGESFF. CDR3 nucleotides: TGCGCCAGCAGGGCCGCGACAGGGGAATCTTTCTTT.